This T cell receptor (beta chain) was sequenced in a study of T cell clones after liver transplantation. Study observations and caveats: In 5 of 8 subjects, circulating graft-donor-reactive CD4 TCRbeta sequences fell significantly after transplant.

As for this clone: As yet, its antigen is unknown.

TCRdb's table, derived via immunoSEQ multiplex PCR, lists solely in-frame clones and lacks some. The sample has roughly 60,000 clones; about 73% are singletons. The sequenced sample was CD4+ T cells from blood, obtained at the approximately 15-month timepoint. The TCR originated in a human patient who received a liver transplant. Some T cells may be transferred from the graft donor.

The CDR3 DNA sequence: TGTGCCTTCCGACCGCCCGTTGGCTACGAGCAGTACTTC. It is translated as CAFRPPVGYEQYF. This rearrangement joins TRBV30 to TRBJ2-7, with unresolved D. Trimming shortened V by 7 bases and J by 3 bases, and 16 bases separated the two germline ends. The germline V gene has CDR1 GTSNPN and CDR2 SVGIG (reference sequence). The CDR3 has 13 residues. The variable domain in full, with the rest retrieved from reference TRBV30 and TRBJ2-7, is SQTIHQWPATLVQPVGSPLSLECTVEGTSNPNLYWYRQAAGRGLQLLFYSVGIGQISSEVPQNLSASRPQDRQFILSSKKLLLSDSGFYLCAFRPPVGYEQYFGPGTRLTVT.